This T cell receptor (beta chain) was found in a study of cytomegalovirus exposure and HLA in healthy donors. Whole-study results and caveats: There were a few CMV-associated chains whose specificity for CMV antigens was confirmed in vitro. Productive rates of about 87% or about 30% were seen for most TCR beta V segments in an earlier analysis. Rarity held for most TCR sequences, but there were some public TCRs that occurred in many donors.

With respect to this clone: Antigen specificity is unknown.

Trimming removed 5 bases at V and 13 bases at J, with 23 bases between. The CDR3 is 14 residues long. CDR1 and CDR2 from the germline V gene are MGHRA and YSYEKL. 60 Vbeta and 13 Jbeta primers were used in PCR. TCRdb's table, derived via immunoSEQ multiplex PCR, lists solely in-frame clones and lacks some. The repertoire holds 210,000 or so clones, around four fifths seen once, with less than 0.6% in the top ten. This TCR was recovered from a boy aged 10-17 years in good health and CMV-seronegative. The sequenced material came from PBMCs. The chain carries TRBV4-1 and TRBJ2-5, with D tentatively TRBD1 (5 bases). The CDR3 here is CASSFQDTNSPSYF. In nucleotides, the CDR3 is TGCGCCAGCAGCTTCCAGGACACAAATTCCCCCTCGTACTTC.